The table lists the clone carrying this T cell receptor (beta chain) with a count of one. Its antigen is undetermined. The sample is drawn from a study of T cell responses to AZD1222 COVID-19 vaccine. Study summary: Recipients boosted at about 4 weeks or about 12 weeks are pooled.

Looked up from germline, CDR1 is LGHDT and CDR2 is YNNKEL (reference sequence). V was pared by 6 bases and J by 1 base, with 15 bases between. This CDR3 is 15 amino acids long. Regarding the study as a whole: Donors skewed white British and female; clonal diversity was possibly underestimated. Only 5 or 6 AZD1222 recipients were seropositive at baseline. Nearly half of spike-specific TCRs reportedly go after variant regions that carry no mutations.

Assay used: immunoSEQ multiplex PCR; TCRdb lists only in-frame clones, some missing. The sample has around 150,000 clones; over 75% are singletons. Sample: peripheral blood, taken on day 0 of AZD1222 vaccination. This TCR was sampled from an adult in good health. The rearrangement links TRBV3-1 (or the pseudogene TRBV3-2) to TRBJ1-2; D unclear. The CDR3 sequence: CASRKEPSINYGYTF. CDR3 bases: TGTGCCAGCAGAAAGGAACCCTCCATTAACTATGGCTACACCTTC.